This T cell receptor (beta chain) was recorded in a study of blood T cells in healthy people across ages. Study-wide results and caveats: Possibly confounding the expanded clonotype changes was the fact that donor CMV status was unknown.

With a J-beta primer mix and a sample-barcoded 5' primer, a second PCR ran about 7 to 12 cycles. TCRdb redid the calling of the 5' RACE reads with MiXCR, one entry per CDR3 protein. The table shows hundreds of thousands of distinct CDR3 sequences, with roughly 47% occurring only once. Peripheral blood from each donor was collected in a volume of 9.5 to 10 milliliters. Each sample provided at least 6 micrograms of extracted total RNA. The CDR3 extends over 14 amino acids. Germline lookup yields CDR1 SGHDN and CDR2 FVKESK. The germline V and J ends were trimmed by 4 bases and 9 bases, with 16 bases remaining between them. This clonotype was recorded a few times. As yet, its antigen is unknown.

This sequence was found in a woman aged 55 to 70 in good health. Source material: blood. The genes are TRBV14 and TRBJ2-1; D remains unclear. The CDR3 DNA reads as TGTGCCAGCAGCCTCCTGCCCGGTTTGGGTGAGCAGTTCTTC. It yields the protein CASSLLPGLGEQFF.